Below are 32 T cell receptor beta chains sequenced from a single sample in a study of blood T cell repertoires in COVID-19. Assay used: immunoSEQ multiplex PCR; TCRdb lists only in-frame clones, some missing. The sample shows fewer than 200,000 clones, 82% of them seen only once. Sequencing was performed on peripheral blood. The receptors shown here come from a woman aged 55-75 years with COVID-19, enrolled during active disease.

J is TRBJ2-2 and V is TRBV5-6, with 7 bases aligning to TRBD1. Germline CDR1 is SGHDT and CDR2 is YYEEEE. Trimming at V came to 5 bases and at J to 2 bases, leaving 9 bases not matched to a gene. This CDR3 spans 16 amino acids. CDR3 nucleotides: TGTGCCAGCAGTGGTGGGACAGATCGAAACACCGGGGAGCTGTTTTTT. This codes for CASSGGTDRNTGELFF.

This clone occurred a few times. V is TRBV10-3 and J is TRBJ2-2, with D possibly TRBD1 on 5 matching bases. V was pared by 6 bases and J by 6 bases, with 11 bases between. The CDR3 consists of 13 residues. Germline loops: CDR1 ENHRY, CDR2 SYGVKD. The CDR3: CAISARVPGELFF. CDR3 bases: TGTGCCATCAGCGCCAGGGTCCCCGGGGAGCTGTTTTTT.

The chain combines TRBV15 with TRBJ2-5, with TRBD2 matching over 13 bases. Trimming cost V 0 bases and J 5 bases; bases outside gene matches: 6. The CDR3 runs to 17 residues. Germline V gene data show CDR1 as LNHNV and CDR2 as YYDKDF (reference sequence). The CDR3 DNA reads TGTGCCACCAGCAGAGATACTAGCGGGAGGGCCGTGGAGACCCAGTACTTC. This codes for CATSRDTSGRAVETQYF.

V usage is TRBV10-3 and J usage is TRBJ2-7, with 9 bases lining up with TRBD1. Germline CDR1 and CDR2: ENHRY and SYGVKD. Losses at the gene ends were 6 bases for V and 3 bases for J; bases not matched to a gene: 6. The CDR3 extends over 14 amino acids. CDR3 loop: CAIRSDRGDYEQYV. CDR3 DNA: TGTGCCATCAGATCAGACAGGGGGGACTACGAGCAGTACGTC.

The rearrangement links TRBV7-8 to TRBJ2-2; possible D gene TRBD2, 5 bases. From germline, CDR1 is SGHVS and CDR2 FQNEAQ. V lost 4 bases and J 6 bases, leaving 9 bases between the germline ends. This CDR3 region has 13 residues. The CDR3 DNA reads TGTGCCAGCAGCTCCCAGAGGGCCGGGGAGCTGTTTTTT. This encodes CASSSQRAGELFF.

The chain combines TRBV5-1 with TRBJ2-5; TRBD1 might be the D (6 bases). V lost 5 bases and J 0 bases, leaving 8 bases between the germline ends. Germline values: CDR1 SGHRS, CDR2 YFSETQ. The CDR3 extends over 13 amino acids. The DNA of the CDR3 is TGCGCCAGCAGGGACAGCAACCAAGAGACCCAGTACTTC. As protein: CASRDSNQETQYF.

In this sample, this clone turned up once. This sequence joins TRBV5-1 and TRBJ2-5, with 11 bases that match TRBD2. CDR1 is SGHRS and CDR2 is YFSETQ in the germline V gene. The CDR3 is 15 amino acids. Losses at the gene ends were 0 bases for V and 5 bases for J; bases not matched to a gene: 3. CDR3 residues: CASSLATSGKETQYF. The CDR3 nucleotides are TGCGCCAGCAGCTTGGCGACTAGCGGGAAGGAGACCCAGTACTTC.

This sequence joins TRBV7-9 and TRBJ2-2, with TRBD1 matching 10 bases. The germline CDR1 and CDR2 sequences are SEHNR and FQNEAQ (reference sequence). After removal of 7 bases from V and 2 bases from J, the junction contained 10 bases not matched to a gene. The CDR3 covers 17 residues. CDR3 in DNA: TGTGCCAGCAACCCACGGGACAGGGGAACAAACACCGGGGAGCTGTTTTTT. Translated: CASNPRDRGTNTGELFF.

The J gene is TRBJ2-1, the V gene TRBV4-1; 8 nucleotides align to TRBD2. The ends lost 2 bases at V and 4 bases at J; junction bases unmatched: 10. The V gene's germline CDR1 is MGHRA and CDR2 YSYEKL. There are 17 residues in the CDR3. The CDR3 protein is CASSQPNLGRAYNEQFF. The CDR3 DNA follows: TGCGCCAGCAGCCAACCGAACCTCGGGAGGGCGTACAATGAGCAGTTCTTC.

CDR3 in DNA: TGCGCCAGCAGCTTTCTCGACAGGGTGAATGGCTACACCTTC. Translation: CASSFLDRVNGYTF. The chain is built from TRBV5-1 and TRBJ1-2, with TRBD1 matching over 7 bases. J lost 6 bases, V lost 2 bases, and 7 bases had no gene match. This CDR3 region has 14 residues. Germline assignment: CDR1 SGHRS and CDR2 YFSETQ.

The V and J genes are TRBV27 and TRBJ2-7, with D unclear. The V gene lost 6 bases and the J gene lost 5 bases, with 8 bases spanning the gap. Per germline, CDR1 MNHEY and CDR2 SMNVEV (reference sequence). The CDR3 is 11 amino acids. The CDR3 here is CASRSFHEQYF. In DNA form, the CDR3 reads TGTGCCAGCAGGAGCTTCCACGAGCAGTACTTC.

The chain is built from TRBV20-1 and TRBJ1-5, with D perhaps TRBD1 (5 bases). V was shortened by 3 bases and J by 6 bases, with 15 bases between the two germline ends. The length of the CDR3 is 14 residues. Germline CDR1 is DFQATT and CDR2 is SNEGSKA (reference sequence). CDR3 protein: CSASLPGSGQPQHF. In DNA form, the CDR3 reads TGCAGTGCTAGTCTTCCAGGGTCAGGTCAGCCCCAGCATTTT.

This clone has a handful of counts. The rearrangement uses TRBV9 and TRBJ2-5; 10 positions match TRBD2. V lost 3 bases, J lost 5 bases, and 19 bases stayed unmatched. Germline V gene data show CDR1 as SGDLS and CDR2 as YYNGEE. The CDR3 has 19 amino acids. CDR3 nucleotides: TGTGCCAGCAGCGAGGGGGCTCGGGCTAGCGGGAGTTCTAGGGAGACCCAGTACTTC. Translation: CASSEGARASGSSRETQYF.

The V call is TRBV27, the J call TRBJ1-5; D gene unclear. CDR1 and CDR2 (germline): MNHEY, SMNVEV (reference sequence). This CDR3 comprises 16 residues. V gave up 0 bases and J gave up 6 bases, with 15 bases separating them. The CDR3 nucleotides read TGTGCCAGCAGTTTATCGGCCGGGGTTATACCTCAGCCCCAGCATTTT. It yields the protein CASSLSAGVIPQPQHF.

This clone was seen a handful of times. The V gene is TRBV6-2 or TRBV6-3, the J gene TRBJ2-1; 11 bases match TRBD2. Germline CDR1 MNHEY, CDR2 SVGEGT. Trimming at V came to 2 bases and at J to 4 bases, leaving 13 bases not matched to a gene. This CDR3 contains 19 residues. The CDR3 here is CASSYRKGLGTSGYNEQFF. The CDR3 coding sequence is TGTGCCAGCAGTTACAGAAAAGGGCTCGGGACTAGCGGATACAATGAGCAGTTCTTC.

This clone occurred once. This chain links TRBV27 with TRBJ2-7; TRBD1 aligns across 7 bases. V gave up 1 base and J gave up 0 bases; unmatched junction bases: 3. This CDR3 spans 15 amino acids. CDR1 and CDR2 from the germline V gene are MNHEY and SMNVEV (reference sequence). CDR3 sequence (DNA): TGTGCCAGCAGTTTATTTAACAGGGGCTCCTACGAGCAGTACTTC. Translation gives CASSLFNRGSYEQYF.

In this sample, this clone turned up once. The V and J genes are TRBV2 and TRBJ1-1, with a possible D match to TRBD1 (6 bases). The CDR3 has 15 amino acids. The V gene's germline CDR1 is SNHLY and CDR2 FYNNEI. V lost 5 bases to trimming and J lost 5 bases, with 18 bases between them. CDR3 region: CASSKTGTSRTEAFF. CDR3 in DNA: TGTGCCAGCAGTAAAACAGGGACTAGTAGGACTGAAGCTTTCTTT.

This clone is a singleton in its sample. V and J are TRBV19 and TRBJ2-2; D is possibly TRBD2 (6 bases). The CDR3 sequence is 17 residues long. V lost 7 bases and J lost 1, with 19 bases in between. Germline CDR1 reads LNHDA; CDR2 reads SQIVND (reference sequence). This CDR3 is CASNFQWKAGNTGELFF. Here the CDR3 DNA reads TGTGCCAGTAACTTTCAGTGGAAAGCGGGGAACACCGGGGAGCTGTTTTTT.

The rearrangement uses TRBV2 and TRBJ1-2; 7 bases fit TRBD1. From germline, CDR1 is SNHLY and CDR2 FYNNEI. There are 15 residues in the CDR3. Unmatched junction bases numbered 9, after V lost 6 bases and J lost 2 bases. CDR3 nucleotides: TGTGCCAGCAGCGGGATTGGACAGGTGAACTATGGCTACACCTTC. The encoded protein is CASSGIGQVNYGYTF.

The chain uses TRBV10-3 and TRBJ2-3; 11 bases agree with TRBD2. CDR1 and CDR2 (germline): ENHRY, SYGVKD. This CDR3 spans 18 amino acids. J gave up 1 base and V 6 bases, and 12 bases lay outside the gene matches. CDR3 loop: CAIRTGTSGPEGTDTQYF. The CDR3 DNA reads as TGTGCCATCAGGACCGGGACTAGCGGTCCCGAAGGCACAGATACGCAGTATTTT.

J is TRBJ1-6 and V is TRBV30; 8 nucleotides align to TRBD1. Germline V gives CDR1 GTSNPN, CDR2 SVGIG (reference sequence). The CDR3 sequence is 15 residues long. The ends lost 1 base at V and 6 bases at J; junction bases unmatched: 5. The CDR3 nucleotides are TGTGCCTGGAGTGGGACAGGGCTCGGTAATTCACCCCTCCACTTT. Translating it yields CAWSGTGLGNSPLHF.

This rearrangement joins TRBV29-1 to TRBJ1-2; 12 bases fit TRBD1. Germline-derived CDR1 and CDR2 are SQVTM and ANQGSEA. There are 15 residues in the CDR3. Trimming at V came to 3 bases and at J to 4 bases, leaving 6 bases not matched to a gene. In nucleotides, the CDR3 is TGCAGCGTTGAGGGACAGGGGGCGCAAGGCTATGGCTACACCTTC. It codes for CSVEGQGAQGYGYTF.

This chain links TRBV5-1 with TRBJ2-1; the match to TRBD1 covers 12 bases. CDR3 length: 15 residues. Germline lookup yields CDR1 SGHRS and CDR2 YFSETQ. The junction had 4 bases not matched to a gene; V was cut back by 4 bases and J by 5 bases. The CDR3 DNA reads as TGCGCCAGCAGCCCGGGACAGGGGGCACACAATGAGCAGTTCTTC. It translates to CASSPGQGAHNEQFF.

The chain joins TRBV19 to TRBJ1-3; D is perhaps TRBD1 (6 bases). The CDR3 covers 15 residues. The germline V and J ends were trimmed by 1 base and 2 bases, with 9 bases remaining between them. Germline CDR1 and CDR2: LNHDA and SQIVND (reference sequence). The CDR3 coding sequence is TGTGCCAGTAGTATAGCCTGGACAGCTGGAAACACCATATATTTT. Amino acid sequence: CASSIAWTAGNTIYF.

The chain's CDR3 is CASSQGQGAGEQYV. The DNA for the CDR3 is TGTGCCAGCTCCCAGGGACAGGGGGCGGGCGAGCAGTACGTC. The chain couples TRBV18 to TRBJ2-7; TRBD1 agrees at 12 bases. The CDR3 runs 14 residues. After removal of 6 bases from V and 6 bases from J, the junction contained 6 bases not matched to a gene. Germline CDR1 and CDR2: KGHSH and LQKENI.

This clone was seen once. The CDR3 coding sequence is TGTGCCAGCAGCCAAGACGACAGGGGGCTGAGGGGCTACACCTTC. This translates into CASSQDDRGLRGYTF. V usage is TRBV3-1 (or the pseudogene TRBV3-2) and J usage is TRBJ1-2; 10 bases are a match to TRBD1. Germline V lookup: CDR1 LGHDT, CDR2 YNNKEL (reference sequence). Trimming at V came to 0 bases and at J to 8 bases, leaving 6 bases not matched to a gene. The CDR3 loop spans 15 amino acids.

The chain combines TRBV24-1 with TRBJ2-1, with 7 bases lining up with TRBD1. CDR3 length: 16 residues. V shed 1 base and J 0 bases; nucleotides not matched to a gene: 2. Germline CDR1 and CDR2: KGHDR and SFDVKD. This CDR3 reads CATSDLAGGSYNEQFF. In DNA, the CDR3 is TGTGCCACCAGTGATTTAGCAGGGGGCTCCTACAATGAGCAGTTCTTC.

The J gene is TRBJ1-1, the V gene TRBV15, with 7 bases matching TRBD1. V lost 0 bases and J lost 5; bases outside the gene matches: 6. The CDR3 extends over 15 amino acids. Germline CDR1 is LNHNV and CDR2 is YYDKDF (reference sequence). CDR3 loop: CATSRDSAGGTEAFF. Written as DNA, the CDR3 is TGTGCCACCAGCAGAGATTCGGCAGGGGGGACTGAAGCTTTCTTT. The complete variable domain, with remaining parts taken from reference TRBV15 and TRBJ1-1, reads DAMVIQNPRYQVTQFGKPVTLSCSQTLNHNVMYWYQQKSSQAPKLLFHYYDKDFNNEADTPDNFQSRRPNTSFCFLDIRSPGLGDTAMYLCATSRDSAGGTEAFFGQGTRLTVV.

V gene TRBV6-6 combines with J gene TRBJ2-2, with D perhaps matching TRBD1 (5 bases). The V end lost 3 bases, the J end lost 3 bases, and 11 bases lay between the germline ends. Germline V gene sequence: CDR1 MNHNY, CDR2 SVGAGI (reference sequence). CDR3 length equals 15 residues. The CDR3 nucleotides read TGTGCCAGCAGTTATGACCTCAGGGACACCGGGGAGCTGTTTTTT. Translation gives CASSYDLRDTGELFF.

The V and J genes are TRBV18 and TRBJ1-2; D remains unclear. This CDR3 spans 14 amino acids. Looked up from germline, CDR1 is KGHSH and CDR2 is LQKENI. The V gene lost 0 bases and the J gene lost 5 bases, with 10 bases spanning the gap. The chain's CDR3 is CASSPPGPGYGYTF. The CDR3 nucleotides read TGTGCCAGCTCACCACCCGGTCCGGGTTATGGCTACACCTTC.

The V call is TRBV2, the J call TRBJ1-4; the match to TRBD1 covers 10 bases. CDR1 is SNHLY, CDR2 FYNNEI, per germline. J was trimmed by 4 bases and V by 6 bases; bases with no gene match: 5. This CDR3 is built from 15 residues. CDR3 residues: CASRKTGGVNEKLFF. The CDR3 DNA reads TGTGCCAGCAGGAAGACAGGGGGCGTTAATGAAAAACTGTTTTTT.

The chain uses TRBV27 and TRBJ1-2; maybe TRBD1 (6 bases). Germline CDR1 is MNHEY and CDR2 is SMNVEV (reference sequence). The CDR3 length is 14 residues. The V and J ends lost 5 bases and 6 bases respectively, with 16 bases between them. The chain's CDR3 is CASSLRGGANGYTF. The DNA of the CDR3 is TGTGCCAGCAGTCTTCGAGGGGGGGCTAATGGCTACACCTTC.